This entry features one T cell receptor (beta chain) sequence. Repertoires were generated with immunoSEQ multiplex PCR, while TCRdb's copy carries only in-frame clones and drops some. Of about 300,000 clones listed, approximately 84% are singletons. In germline, CDR1 is LNHDA, CDR2 SQIVND (reference sequence). The V end was cut by 4 bases, the J end by 2 bases, with 17 bases between. The CDR3 covers 16 residues. This entry is derived from a study of blood T cell repertoires in COVID-19. This chain joins TRBV19 and TRBJ2-5, with TRBD1 as a possible D gene (6 bases). The TCR sequence derives from a young man who had recovered from COVID-19. Sequencing used PBMCs or T cells enriched from blood (not recorded which). The CDR3 nucleotides read TGTGCCAGTAGTAGGGGGCGCACGGTGGTGCAAGAGACCCAGTACTTC. Translating it yields CASSRGRTVVQETQYF.